A selection of T cell receptor beta chains follows, all from one sample in a study. One entry per CDR3 protein, called by TCRdb with MiXCR from the RT-PCR reads. The sample has about 680,000 distinct CDR3 sequences, 14% seen once; the top ten hold roughly 3.6%. Sequencing was performed on memory CD4+ T cells from blood. The receptors shown here come from a female donor in good health, serving as a healthy control. Each CDR3 is given with its conserved first and last residue. The order of the fields is D gene, V gene, clone size, J gene, CDR3 DNA, CDR3 protein. D genes are given only for firm matches. Rows give clone size only sometimes, using once, few, many, or a class for an expanded clone.

.	TRBV12-3/TRBV12-4	many	TRBJ2-2	TGTGCCAGCAGTCCCTATTTCCTCACCGGGGAGCTGTTTTTT	CASSPYFLTGELFF
.	TRBV7-2	many	TRBJ1-1	TGTGCCAGCAGCTTTCAGATCACGAACACTGAAGCTTTCTTT	CASSFQITNTEAFF
TRBD1	TRBV10-2	few	TRBJ2-3	TGCGCCAGCTCCGGACAGGGGTATAGCACAGATACGCAGTATTTT	CASSGQGYSTDTQYF
TRBD2	TRBV20-1	.	TRBJ2-3	TGCAGTGCTAGAGGGGCGGGACTAGGTATCCCAGATACGCAGTATTTT	CSARGAGLGIPDTQYF
.	TRBV12-3/TRBV12-4	many	TRBJ2-1	TGTGCCAGCGGAGGGATGAGCTCCTACAATGAGCAGTTCTTC	CASGGMSSYNEQFF
TRBD1	TRBV15	many	TRBJ2-3	TGTGCGACAAGGGGACAGGGCACAGATACGCAGTATTTT	CATRGQGTDTQYF
.	TRBV20-1	few	TRBJ2-1	TGCAGTGCTAGAGCTCGGGGGGCGCCTTACAATGAGCAGTTCTTC	CSARARGAPYNEQFF
.	TRBV7-2	.	TRBJ1-2	TGTGCCAGCAGCCAAGGGTACCCCGGCTATGGCTACACCTTC	CASSQGYPGYGYTF
.	TRBV10-3	.	TRBJ2-3	TGTGCCATCAGTTCAAGAGGGTCCTTCACAGATACGCAGTATTTT	CAISSRGSFTDTQYF
TRBD1	TRBV10-3	many	TRBJ1-2	TGTGCCATCAGTGAGGGGACAGGGCGAGGCTACACCTTC	CAISEGTGRGYTF
TRBD2	TRBV7-3	few	TRBJ2-3	TGTGCCAGCAGCCTGACTAGCGGCCCCACAGATACGCAGTATTTT	CASSLTSGPTDTQYF
.	TRBV19	.	TRBJ2-7	TGTGCCAGTAGTCCCGGGACAACCGACGTGGCCTACGAGCAGTACTTC	CASSPGTTDVAYEQYF
.	TRBV6-6	many	TRBJ1-3	TGTGCCAGCAGGGGCATCTTCGATTCTGGAAACACCATATATTTT	CASRGIFDSGNTIYF
.	TRBV28	.	TRBJ2-7	TGTGCCAGCAGTCCGGACGGAGCCTTCACCTACGAGCAGTACTTC	CASSPDGAFTYEQYF
TRBD1	TRBV7-2	few	TRBJ2-7	TGTGCCAGCAGCTCGTGGGACAGGGAGAAATCCTACGAGCAGTACTTC	CASSSWDREKSYEQYF
.	TRBV20-1	few	TRBJ2-1	TGCAGTGCGGTACCGGACGTAAGTGAGCAGTTCTTC	CSAVPDVSEQFF
.	TRBV11-2	many	TRBJ2-1	TGTGCCAGCAGCTTAGGGGGTGGGCAATACAATGAGCAGTTCTTC	CASSLGGGQYNEQFF
.	TRBV4-3	many	TRBJ1-5	TGCGCCAGCAGCCAAGAAAGTTGGGGCAATCAGCCCCAGCATTTT	CASSQESWGNQPQHF
.	TRBV12-3/TRBV12-4	few	TRBJ2-1	TGTGCCAGCAGGGACCGGGCCATCAATGAGCAGTTCTTC	CASRDRAINEQFF
.	TRBV5-1	many	TRBJ2-2	TGCGCCAGCAGCTTTACAGCGAACACCGGGGAGCTGTTTTTT	CASSFTANTGELFF
.	TRBV20-1	.	TRBJ2-5	TGCAGTGCTGGGAGTTGGCAGCAAGAGACCCAGTACTTC	CSAGSWQQETQYF
.	TRBV20-1	few	TRBJ2-5	TGCAGTGCTAGAAAGGCAGATCAAGAGACCCAGTACTTC	CSARKADQETQYF
.	TRBV6-5	many	TRBJ2-7	TGTGCCAGCAGCCCAAAGTTGGGACCCTACGAGCAGTACTTC	CASSPKLGPYEQYF
TRBD2	TRBV7-9	few	TRBJ2-2	TGTGCCAGCAGCCGGGACTATGGTTATGGCGACACCGGGGAGCTGTTTTTT	CASSRDYGYGDTGELFF
TRBD2	TRBV6-6	many	TRBJ2-1	TGTGCCACGATGGGGAGGGCTCTCTACAATGAGCAGTTCTTC	CATMGRALYNEQFF
.	TRBV6-5	.	TRBJ1-5	TGTGCCAGCAATGGAGCGGACCAAGCCTACGAGCATTTT	CASNGADQAYEHF
.	TRBV27	once	TRBJ1-6	TGTGCCAGCAGTATAGGACCGGGACCTAATTCACCCCTCCACTTT	CASSIGPGPNSPLHF
.	TRBV12-3/TRBV12-4	many	TRBJ1-3	TGTGCCAGCAGTTTAGAGGCCCCGGCAGCTCGACTATCTGGAAACACCATATATTTT	CASSLEAPAARLSGNTIYF
.	TRBV4-1	many	TRBJ1-4	TGCGCCAGCAGACGCGATCAGGGGACTAATGAAAAACTGTTTTTT	CASRRDQGTNEKLFF
TRBD2	TRBV24-1	.	TRBJ2-1	TGTGCCACCAGTGATTTGGGTGGGGGGGGACGCAATGAGCAGTTCTTC	CATSDLGGGGRNEQFF
.	TRBV5-1	many	TRBJ2-5	TGTGCCAGCAGCTTAGCCCCTGGAGGGGAGACCCAGTACTTC	CASSLAPGGETQYF
.	TRBV5-1	few	TRBJ1-1	TGCGCCAGCATTGGTCCAGGGACGAGCACTGAAGCTTTCTTT	CASIGPGTSTEAFF
.	TRBV12-3/TRBV12-4	.	TRBJ1-5	TGTGCCAGCAGTCCCTCCGGGACGCCATTATATAGCAATCAGCCCCAGCATTTT	CASSPSGTPLYSNQPQHF
TRBD2	TRBV18	.	TRBJ2-7	TGTGCCAGCTCACACACTAGCGGGGGGAACTACGAGCAGTACTTC	CASSHTSGGNYEQYF
.	TRBV20-1	few	TRBJ2-7	TGCAGTGCTCCTCGGGACATTAGCTCCTACGAGCAGTACTTC	CSAPRDISSYEQYF
.	TRBV7-6	.	TRBJ1-4	TGTGCCAGCAGAGCCAGCGCGGGTTTTAATGAAAAACTGTTTTTT	CASRASAGFNEKLFF
.	TRBV5-1	few	TRBJ2-5	TGCGCCAGCAGCTTCGGGGGAAGCGGCGGGAAAGAGACCCAGTACTTC	CASSFGGSGGKETQYF
.	TRBV19	.	TRBJ1-5	TGTGCCAGTAGTACCCTTTCGGGGAGAACGGGCAATCAGCCCCAGCATTTT	CASSTLSGRTGNQPQHF
.	TRBV5-1	.	TRBJ2-2	TGCGCCAGCAGCTTGGGGTCGAGGGAGATTGGCGGGGAGCTGTTTTTT	CASSLGSREIGGELFF
.	TRBV12-3/TRBV12-4	many	TRBJ2-5	TGTGCCAGCAGTTTTGGCCTAGAGACCCAGTACTTC	CASSFGLETQYF
TRBD1	TRBV5-1	.	TRBJ1-1	TGCGCCAGCAGCCCCGGGACAGGGAACCCTGAAGCTTTCTTT	CASSPGTGNPEAFF